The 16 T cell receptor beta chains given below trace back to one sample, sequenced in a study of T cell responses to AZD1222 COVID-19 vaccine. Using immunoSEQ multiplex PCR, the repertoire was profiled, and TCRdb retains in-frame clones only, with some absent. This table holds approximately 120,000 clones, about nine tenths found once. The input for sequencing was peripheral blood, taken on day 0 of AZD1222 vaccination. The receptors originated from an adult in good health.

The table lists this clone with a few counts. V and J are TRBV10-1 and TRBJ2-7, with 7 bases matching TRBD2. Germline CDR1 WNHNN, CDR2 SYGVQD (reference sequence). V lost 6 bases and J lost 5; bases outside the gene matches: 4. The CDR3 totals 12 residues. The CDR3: CASRGTSDEQYF. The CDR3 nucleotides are TGCGCCAGCAGAGGAACTAGCGACGAGCAGTACTTC.

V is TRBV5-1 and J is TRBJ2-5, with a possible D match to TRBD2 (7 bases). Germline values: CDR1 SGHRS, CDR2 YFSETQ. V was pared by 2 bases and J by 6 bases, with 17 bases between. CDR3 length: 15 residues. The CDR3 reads CASSFSPGGLQTQYF. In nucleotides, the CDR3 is TGCGCCAGCAGCTTTTCTCCGGGGGGCCTTCAGACCCAGTACTTC.

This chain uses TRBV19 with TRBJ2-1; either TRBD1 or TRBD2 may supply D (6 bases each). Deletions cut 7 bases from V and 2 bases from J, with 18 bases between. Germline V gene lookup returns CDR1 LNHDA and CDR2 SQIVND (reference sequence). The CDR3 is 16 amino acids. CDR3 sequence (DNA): TGTGCCAGTAAGCCGCCGGGGGCGGGGACCTACAATGAGCAGTTCTTC. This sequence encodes CASKPPGAGTYNEQFF.

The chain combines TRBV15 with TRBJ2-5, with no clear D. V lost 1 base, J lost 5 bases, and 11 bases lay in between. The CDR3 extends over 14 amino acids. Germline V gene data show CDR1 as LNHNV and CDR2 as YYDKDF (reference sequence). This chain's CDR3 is CATSRGRNAETQYF. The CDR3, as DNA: TGTGCCACCAGCAGAGGCCGCAATGCGGAGACCCAGTACTTC.

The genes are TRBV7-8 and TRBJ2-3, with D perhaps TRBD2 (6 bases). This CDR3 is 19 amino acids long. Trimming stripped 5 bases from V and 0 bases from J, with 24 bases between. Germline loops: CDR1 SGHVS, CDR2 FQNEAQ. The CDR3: CASSDIRKRRGPSTDTQYF. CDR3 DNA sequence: TGTGCCAGCAGCGATATACGCAAAAGGCGGGGTCCTAGCACAGATACGCAGTATTTT.

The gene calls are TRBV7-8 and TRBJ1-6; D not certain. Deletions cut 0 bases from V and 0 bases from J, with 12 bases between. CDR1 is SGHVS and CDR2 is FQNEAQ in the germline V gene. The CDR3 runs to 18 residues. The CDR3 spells CASSLASVFSSYNSPLHF. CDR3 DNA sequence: TGTGCCAGCAGCTTAGCGAGTGTATTCTCCTCCTATAATTCACCCCTCCACTTT.

In DNA, the CDR3 is TGCGCCAGCAGAAGTACCGGGACAGGGACGAATGGCTACACCTTC. Translating gives CASRSTGTGTNGYTF. The rearrangement links TRBV5-1 to TRBJ1-2, with TRBD1 identical over 9 bases. Germline values: CDR1 SGHRS, CDR2 YFSETQ. Trimming removed 5 bases from V and 6 bases from J; junction bases left unmatched: 11. The CDR3 length is 15 residues. Based on the CDR3 plus reference TRBV5-1 and TRBJ1-2, the full variable domain is KAGVTQTPRYLIKTRGQQVTLSCSPISGHRSVSWYQQTPGQGLQFLFEYFSETQRNKGNFPGRFSGRQFSNSRSEMNVSTLELGDSALYLCASRSTGTGTNGYTFGSGTRLTVV.

CDR3 amino acids: CASSLNPSGGAMVDTQYF. The CDR3 DNA follows: TGTGCCAGCAGCTTAAACCCTAGCGGGGGGGCCATGGTGGATACGCAGTATTTT. The chain couples TRBV7-2 to TRBJ2-3; the match to TRBD2 covers 12 bases. V dropped 2 bases and J dropped 6; count of bases not matched to a gene: 12. Germline V gene data show CDR1 as SGHTA and CDR2 as FQGNSA. CDR3 length: 18 amino acids.

The CDR3 here is CASSTGTENEKLFF. As DNA, the CDR3 is TGTGCCAGCAGTACCGGGACAGAAAATGAAAAACTGTTTTTT. The rearrangement joins TRBV28 to TRBJ1-4; 7 bases fit TRBD1. The germline CDR1 and CDR2 sequences are MDHEN and SYDVKM. This CDR3 has 14 amino acids. V gave up 5 bases and J gave up 5 bases; unmatched junction bases: 5. Using reference TRBV28 and TRBJ1-4 for the parts outside the CDR3, the full variable domain is DVKVTQSSRYLVKRTGEKVFLECVQDMDHENMFWYRQDPGLGLRLIYFSYDVKMKEKGDIPEGYSVSREKKERFSLILESASTNQTSMYLCASSTGTENEKLFFGSGTQLSVL.

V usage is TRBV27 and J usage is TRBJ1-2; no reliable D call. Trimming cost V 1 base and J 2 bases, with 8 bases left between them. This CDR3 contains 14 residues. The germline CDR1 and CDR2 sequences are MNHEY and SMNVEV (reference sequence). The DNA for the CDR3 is TGTGCCAGCAGTTTATTTCCCCAAAACTATGGCTACACCTTC. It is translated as CASSLFPQNYGYTF.

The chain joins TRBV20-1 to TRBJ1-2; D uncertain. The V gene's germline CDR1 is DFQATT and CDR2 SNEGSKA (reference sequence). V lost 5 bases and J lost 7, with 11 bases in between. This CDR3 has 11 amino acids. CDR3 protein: CSAGVEGGYTF. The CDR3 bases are TGCAGTGCTGGAGTTGAAGGTGGCTACACCTTC.

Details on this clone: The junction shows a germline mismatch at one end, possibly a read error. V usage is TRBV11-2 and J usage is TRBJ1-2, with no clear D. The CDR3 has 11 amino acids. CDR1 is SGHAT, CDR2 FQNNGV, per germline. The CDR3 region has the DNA TGTGCCAGCAGCTTAGATGGAAACAGCAACTTC. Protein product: CASSLDGNSNF. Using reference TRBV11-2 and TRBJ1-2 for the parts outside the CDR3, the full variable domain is EAGVAQSPRYKIIEKRQSVAFWCNPISGHATLYWYQQILGQGPKLLIQFQNNGVVDDSQLPKDRFSAERLKGVDSTLKIQPAKLEDSAVYLCASSLDGNSNFGSGTRLTVV.

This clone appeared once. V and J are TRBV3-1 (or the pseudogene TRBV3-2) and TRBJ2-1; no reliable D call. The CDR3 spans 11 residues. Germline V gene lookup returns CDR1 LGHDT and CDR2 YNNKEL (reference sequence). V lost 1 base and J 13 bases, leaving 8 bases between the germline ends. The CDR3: CASSQGDAQFF. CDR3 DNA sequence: TGTGCCAGCAGCCAAGGCGACGCTCAGTTCTTC.

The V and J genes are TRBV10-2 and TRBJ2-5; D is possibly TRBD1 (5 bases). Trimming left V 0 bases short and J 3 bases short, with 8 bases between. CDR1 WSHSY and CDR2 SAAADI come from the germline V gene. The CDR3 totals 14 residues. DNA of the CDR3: TGCGCCAGCAGTGAGTCGGGCAGGGAAGAGACCCAGTACTTC. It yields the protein CASSESGREETQYF.

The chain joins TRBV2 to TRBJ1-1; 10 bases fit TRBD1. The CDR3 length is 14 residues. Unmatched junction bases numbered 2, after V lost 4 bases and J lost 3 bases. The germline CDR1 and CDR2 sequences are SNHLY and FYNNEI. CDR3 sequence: CASSGDRGYTEAFF. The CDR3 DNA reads TGTGCCAGCAGTGGGGACAGGGGTTACACTGAAGCTTTCTTT.

Written as DNA, the CDR3 is TGTGCCAGCAGTTCTAACTGGGGCTCCTACGAGCAGTACTTC. Translation: CASSSNWGSYEQYF. The chain uses TRBV27 and TRBJ2-7; D not certain. Trimming took 4 bases from V and 0 from J, leaving 10 bases between them. From germline, CDR1 is MNHEY and CDR2 SMNVEV (reference sequence). The CDR3 runs 14 residues.